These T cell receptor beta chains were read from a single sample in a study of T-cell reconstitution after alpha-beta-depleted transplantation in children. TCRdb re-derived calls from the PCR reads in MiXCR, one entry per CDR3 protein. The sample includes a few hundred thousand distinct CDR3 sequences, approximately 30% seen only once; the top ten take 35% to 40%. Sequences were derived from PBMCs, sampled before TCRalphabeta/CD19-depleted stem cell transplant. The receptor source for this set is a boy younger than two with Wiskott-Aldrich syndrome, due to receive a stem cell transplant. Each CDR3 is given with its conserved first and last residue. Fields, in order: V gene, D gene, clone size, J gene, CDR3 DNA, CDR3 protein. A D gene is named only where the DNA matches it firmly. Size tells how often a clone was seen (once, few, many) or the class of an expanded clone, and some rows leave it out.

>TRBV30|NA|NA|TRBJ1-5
TGTGCCTGGAACAAGGACAGCGATAGCAATCAGCCCCAGCATTTT
CAWNKDSDSNQPQHF
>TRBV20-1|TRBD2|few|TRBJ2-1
TGCAGTGCTAGAGATCTGGGACTAGCGACGAATGAGCAGTTCTTC
CSARDLGLATNEQFF
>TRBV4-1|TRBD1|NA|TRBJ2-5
TGCGCCAGCAGCCAAGGACAGGGGGCCTTCCAAGAGACCCAGTACTTC
CASSQGQGAFQETQYF
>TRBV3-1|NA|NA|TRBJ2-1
TGTGCCAGCAGCCAAGGGACCTCGCGTTCCCTTTTGGGCGAGCAGTTCTTC
CASSQGTSRSLLGEQFF
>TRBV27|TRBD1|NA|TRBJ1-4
TGTGCCAGCAGCCCAGGGGGCCCTAATGAAAAACTGTTTTTT
CASSPGGPNEKLFF
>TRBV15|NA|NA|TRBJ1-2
TGTGCCACCAGCAGAGATTCGGGGGAGAGTGGCTACACCTTC
CATSRDSGESGYTF
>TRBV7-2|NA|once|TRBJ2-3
TGTGCCAGCAGCTTTTACGCGTCGGGAGATACGCAGTATTTT
CASSFYASGDTQYF
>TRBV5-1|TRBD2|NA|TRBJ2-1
TGCGCCAGCAGCCACGCTGTAGCGGGAGTTGGGAATGAGCAGTTCTTC
CASSHAVAGVGNEQFF
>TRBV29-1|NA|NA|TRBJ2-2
TGCAGCGTGGTTTTGGGACCGCGCGGGGAGCTGTTTTTT
CSVVLGPRGELFF
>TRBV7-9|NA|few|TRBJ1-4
TGTGCCAGCAGCTTAGTGGCGGGTGGAAAACTGTTTTTT
CASSLVAGGKLFF
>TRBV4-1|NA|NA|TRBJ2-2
TGCGCCAGCAGCCAAGGCAACAGGGAGAACACCGGGGAGCTGTTTTTT
CASSQGNRENTGELFF
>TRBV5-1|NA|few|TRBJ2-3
TGCGCCAGCAGCTTGAGGAGTTCCTTTTCAGATACGCAGTATTTT
CASSLRSSFSDTQYF
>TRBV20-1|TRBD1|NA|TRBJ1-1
TGCAGTGCTAGAGCCCCGGCAGGGGGCATTAACACTGAAGCTTTCTTT
CSARAPAGGINTEAFF
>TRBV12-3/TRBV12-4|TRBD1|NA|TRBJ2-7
TGTGCCAGCAGTTTCGAACAGGGGCTCGAGCAGTACTTC
CASSFEQGLEQYF
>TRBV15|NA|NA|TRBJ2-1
TGTGCCACCAGCAGAATAAACAATGAGCAGTTCTTC
CATSRINNEQFF
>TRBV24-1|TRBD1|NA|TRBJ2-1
TGTGCCACCAGTCTGGGACAGGGCCCTTACAATGAGCAGTTCTTC
CATSLGQGPYNEQFF
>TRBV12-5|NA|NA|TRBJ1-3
TGTGCTAGTGGTTTGCTCGGGACCGTCGGTTGGTCTGGAAACACCATATATTTT
CASGLLGTVGWSGNTIYF
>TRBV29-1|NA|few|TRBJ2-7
TGCAGCGTCTCGCAAACAGCGGACTCCTACGAGCAGTACTTC
CSVSQTADSYEQYF
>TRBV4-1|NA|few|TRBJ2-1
TGCGCCAGCAGCCCCCATGGGCCAATGGATGAGCAGTTCTTC
CASSPHGPMDEQFF
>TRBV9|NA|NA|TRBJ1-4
TGTGCCAGCAGCCGCGGGCAGAGCGCAACTAATGAAAAACTGTTTTTT
CASSRGQSATNEKLFF
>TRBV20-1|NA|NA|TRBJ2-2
TGCAGTGCTCCAAGCAAGGGGGTCACCGGGGAGCTGTTTTTT
CSAPSKGVTGELFF
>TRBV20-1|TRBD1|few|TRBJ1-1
TGCAGTGGTTCGACAGGGGGGAACACTGAAGCTTTCTTT
CSGSTGGNTEAFF
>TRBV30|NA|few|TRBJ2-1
TGTGCCTGCGGGACCTGGGGCTCCTACAATGAGCAGTTCTTC
CACGTWGSYNEQFF
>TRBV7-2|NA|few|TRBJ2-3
TGTGCTACCGCAGAGGGTGCTATTGCAGATACGCAGTATTTT
CATAEGAIADTQYF
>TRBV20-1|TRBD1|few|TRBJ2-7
TGCAGTGCACGGGACAGGGGAATCTCCTACGAGCAGTACTTC
CSARDRGISYEQYF
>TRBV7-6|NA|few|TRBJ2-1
TGTGCCAGCAGCTACAGGGTCGGGGACAATGAGCAGTTCTTC
CASSYRVGDNEQFF
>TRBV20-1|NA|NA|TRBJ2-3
TGCAGTGCTGGACCAAGCACAGATACGCAGTATTTT
CSAGPSTDTQYF
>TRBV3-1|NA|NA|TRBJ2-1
TGTGCCAGCAGCCAAAAAGGTAGCGGTTTCTACAATGAGCAGTTCTTC
CASSQKGSGFYNEQFF
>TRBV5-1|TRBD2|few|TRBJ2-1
TGCGCCAGCAGCTTGACGGGAGGGGTCTACAATGAGCAGTTCTTC
CASSLTGGVYNEQFF
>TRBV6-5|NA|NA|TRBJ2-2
TGTGCCAGCAGTTACGCAGGGGGGCCCGGGGAGCTGTTTTTT
CASSYAGGPGELFF
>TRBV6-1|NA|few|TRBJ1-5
TGTGCCAGCAGAGCAGGGCCTCGTGGCAATCAGCCCCAGCATTTT
CASRAGPRGNQPQHF